Here is one T cell receptor beta chain with its context. TCRdb re-derived calls from the RT-PCR reads in MiXCR, one entry per CDR3 protein. Of roughly 570,000 distinct CDR3 sequences in the sample, 13% were seen once. CDR1 DFQATT and CDR2 SNEGSKA come from the germline V gene (reference sequence). This CDR3 has 20 amino acids. V shed 0 bases and J shed 6 bases, with 29 bases lying between them. The entry originates in a study of response to subunit inactivated influenza vaccine. The chain links TRBV20-1 to TRBJ2-2; the D gene is possibly TRBD1 (5 bases). The specimen comprised PBMCs from blood, sampled around seven weeks after vaccination. The TCR originated in a man in his fifties who received an inactivated influenza vaccine. CDR3 loop: CSARDWFGSGLSGSAGELFF. CDR3 DNA: TGCAGTGCTAGAGATTGGTTTGGTTCAGGGCTGAGTGGTTCCGCCGGGGAGCTGTTTTTT.